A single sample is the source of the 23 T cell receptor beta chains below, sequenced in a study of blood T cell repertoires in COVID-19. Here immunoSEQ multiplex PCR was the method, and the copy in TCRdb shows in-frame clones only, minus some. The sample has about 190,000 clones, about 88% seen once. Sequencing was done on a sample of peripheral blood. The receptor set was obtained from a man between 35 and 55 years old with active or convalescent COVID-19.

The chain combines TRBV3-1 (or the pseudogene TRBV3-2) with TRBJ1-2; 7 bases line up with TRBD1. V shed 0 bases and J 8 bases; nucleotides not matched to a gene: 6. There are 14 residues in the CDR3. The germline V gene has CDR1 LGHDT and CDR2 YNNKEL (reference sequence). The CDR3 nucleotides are TGTGCCAGCAGCCAAGATCTGACAGGGAGCGGCTACACCTTC. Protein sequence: CASSQDLTGSGYTF.

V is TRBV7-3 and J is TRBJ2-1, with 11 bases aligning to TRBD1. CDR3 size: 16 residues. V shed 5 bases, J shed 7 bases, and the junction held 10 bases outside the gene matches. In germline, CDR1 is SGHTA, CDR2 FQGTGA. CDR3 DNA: TGTGCCAGCAGCCCCCAACGGGACAGGGGGTTGAATGAGCAGTTCTTC. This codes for CASSPQRDRGLNEQFF.

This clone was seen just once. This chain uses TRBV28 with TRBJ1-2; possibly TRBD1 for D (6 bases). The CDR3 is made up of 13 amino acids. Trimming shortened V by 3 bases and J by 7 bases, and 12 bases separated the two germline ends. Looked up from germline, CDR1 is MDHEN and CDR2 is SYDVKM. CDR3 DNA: TGTGCCAGCAGTTTTAGGGGGAAGGGTGGCTACACCTTC. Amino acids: CASSFRGKGGYTF.

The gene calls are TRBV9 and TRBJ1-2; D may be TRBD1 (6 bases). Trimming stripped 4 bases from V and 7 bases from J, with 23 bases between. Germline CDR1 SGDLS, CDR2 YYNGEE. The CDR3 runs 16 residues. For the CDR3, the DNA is TGTGCCAGCAGCTTCATGACAGGAGGCGGCGGCGGTGGCTACACCTTC. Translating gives CASSFMTGGGGGGYTF.

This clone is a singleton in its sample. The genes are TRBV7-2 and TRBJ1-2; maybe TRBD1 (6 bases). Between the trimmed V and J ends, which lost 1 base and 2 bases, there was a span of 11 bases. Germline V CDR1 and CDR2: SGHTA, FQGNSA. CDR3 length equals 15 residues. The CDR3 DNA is TGTGCCAGCAGCTTAGTTCGAACAGGGAACTATGGCTACACCTTC. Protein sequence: CASSLVRTGNYGYTF. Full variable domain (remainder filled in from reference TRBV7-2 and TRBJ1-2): GAGVSQSPSNKVTEKGKDVELRCDPISGHTALYWYRQSLGQGLEFLIYFQGNSAPDKSGLPSDRFSAERTGGSVSTLTIQRTQQEDSAVYLCASSLVRTGNYGYTFGSGTRLTVV.

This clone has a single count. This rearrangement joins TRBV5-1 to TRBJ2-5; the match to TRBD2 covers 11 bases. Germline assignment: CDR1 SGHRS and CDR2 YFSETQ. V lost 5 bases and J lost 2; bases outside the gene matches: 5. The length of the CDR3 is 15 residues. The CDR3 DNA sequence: TGCGCCAGCAGTTTAACTAGCGGGAGTCAAGAGACCCAGTACTTC. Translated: CASSLTSGSQETQYF.

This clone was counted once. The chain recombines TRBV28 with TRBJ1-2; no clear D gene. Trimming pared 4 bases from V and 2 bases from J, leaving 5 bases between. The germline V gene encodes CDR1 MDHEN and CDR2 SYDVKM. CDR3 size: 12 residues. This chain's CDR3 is CASSSLNYGYTF. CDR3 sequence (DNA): TGTGCCAGCAGTTCGCTAAACTATGGCTACACCTTC.

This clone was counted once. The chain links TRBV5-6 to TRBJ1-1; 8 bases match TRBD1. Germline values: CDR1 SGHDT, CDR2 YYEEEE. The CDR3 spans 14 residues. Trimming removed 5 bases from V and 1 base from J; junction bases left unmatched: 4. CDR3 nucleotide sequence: TGTGCCAGCAGACGACAGGGGTGGAACACTGAAGCTTTCTTT. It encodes CASRRQGWNTEAFF. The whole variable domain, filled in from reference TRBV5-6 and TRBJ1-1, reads DAGVTQSPTHLIKTRGQQVTLRCSPKSGHDTVSWYQQALGQGPQFIFQYYEEEERQRGNFPDRFSGHQFPNYSSELNVNALLLGDSALYLCASRRQGWNTEAFFGQGTRLTVV.

Written as DNA, the CDR3 is TGCAGTGCTAGTCAGGTAGCGGGTATTAGCACAGATACGCAGTATTTT. This translates into CSASQVAGISTDTQYF. The rearrangement uses TRBV20-1 and TRBJ2-3, with 7 bases matching TRBD2. The CDR3 has 16 amino acids. V lost 3 bases to trimming and J lost 0 bases; unmatched junction nucleotides: 9. Germline values: CDR1 DFQATT, CDR2 SNEGSKA (reference sequence).

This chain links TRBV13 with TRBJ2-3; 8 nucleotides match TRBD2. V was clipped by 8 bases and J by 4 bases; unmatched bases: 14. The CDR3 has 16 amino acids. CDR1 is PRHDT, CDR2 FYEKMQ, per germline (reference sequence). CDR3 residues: CASRIGTRIGADTQYF. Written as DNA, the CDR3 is TGTGCCAGCCGGATTGGGACTAGAATCGGCGCAGATACGCAGTATTTT.

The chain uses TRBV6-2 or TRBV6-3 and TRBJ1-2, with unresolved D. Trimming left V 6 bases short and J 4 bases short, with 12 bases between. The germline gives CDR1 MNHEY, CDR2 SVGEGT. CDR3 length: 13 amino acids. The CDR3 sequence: CASSINRGYGYTF. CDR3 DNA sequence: TGTGCCAGCAGCATCAACCGGGGCTATGGCTACACCTTC.

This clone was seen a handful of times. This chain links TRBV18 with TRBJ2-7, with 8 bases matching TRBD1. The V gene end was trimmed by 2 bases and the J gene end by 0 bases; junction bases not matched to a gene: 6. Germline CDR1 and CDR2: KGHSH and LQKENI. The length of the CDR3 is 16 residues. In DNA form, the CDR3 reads TGTGCCAGCTCACCAAGGAGGGGACAGGCCTCCTACGAGCAGTACTTC. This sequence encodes CASSPRRGQASYEQYF.

The CDR3 sequence is CASSLGGQGRDEQYF. The CDR3 DNA follows: TGTGCCAGCAGTTTAGGGGGACAGGGTAGGGACGAGCAGTACTTC. The chain links TRBV28 to TRBJ2-7, with 9 bases that match TRBD1. Germline lookup yields CDR1 MDHEN and CDR2 SYDVKM. Trimming at V came to 2 bases and at J to 5 bases, leaving 7 bases not matched to a gene. The CDR3 consists of 15 residues.

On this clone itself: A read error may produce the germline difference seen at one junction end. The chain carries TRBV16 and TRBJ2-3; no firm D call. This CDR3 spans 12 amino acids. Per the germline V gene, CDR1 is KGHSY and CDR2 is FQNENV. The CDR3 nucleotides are TGTGCCGGCAGCCACAACACAGATACGCAGTATTTT. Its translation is CAGSHNTDTQYF.

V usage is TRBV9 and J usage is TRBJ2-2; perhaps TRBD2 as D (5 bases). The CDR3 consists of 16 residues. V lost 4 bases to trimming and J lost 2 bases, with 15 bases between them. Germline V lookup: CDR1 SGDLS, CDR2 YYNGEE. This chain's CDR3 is CASSPHRGSNTGELFF. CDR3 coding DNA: TGTGCCAGCAGCCCCCACCGGGGTAGCAACACCGGGGAGCTGTTTTTT.

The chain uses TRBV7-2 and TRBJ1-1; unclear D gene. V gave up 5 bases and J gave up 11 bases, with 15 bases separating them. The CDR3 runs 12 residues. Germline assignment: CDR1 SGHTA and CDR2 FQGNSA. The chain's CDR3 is CASSPAGIKAFF. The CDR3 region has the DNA TGTGCCAGCAGCCCCGCCGGGATTAAGGCTTTCTTT. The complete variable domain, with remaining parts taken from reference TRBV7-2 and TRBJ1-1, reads GAGVSQSPSNKVTEKGKDVELRCDPISGHTALYWYRQSLGQGLEFLIYFQGNSAPDKSGLPSDRFSAERTGGSVSTLTIQRTQQEDSAVYLCASSPAGIKAFFGQGTRLTVV.

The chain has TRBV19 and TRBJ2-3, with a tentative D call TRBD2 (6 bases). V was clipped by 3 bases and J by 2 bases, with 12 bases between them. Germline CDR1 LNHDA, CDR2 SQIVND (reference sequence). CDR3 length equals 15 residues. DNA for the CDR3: TGTGCCAGTAGTATGGCGGGACCATCCACAGATACGCAGTATTTT. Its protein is CASSMAGPSTDTQYF.

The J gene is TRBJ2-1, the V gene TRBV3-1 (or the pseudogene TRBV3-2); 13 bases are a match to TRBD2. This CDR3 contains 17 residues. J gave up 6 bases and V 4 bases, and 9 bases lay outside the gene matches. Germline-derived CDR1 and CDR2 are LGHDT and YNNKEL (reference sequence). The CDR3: CASSRRLLAGGPNEQFF. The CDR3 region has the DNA TGTGCCAGCAGCCGACGCTTACTAGCGGGGGGGCCCAATGAGCAGTTCTTC.

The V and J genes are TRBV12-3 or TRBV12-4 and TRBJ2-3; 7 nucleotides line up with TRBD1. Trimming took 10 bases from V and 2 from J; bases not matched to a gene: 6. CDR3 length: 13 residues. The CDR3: CATGDSDTDTQYF. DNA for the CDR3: TGTGCCACTGGGGACAGTGACACAGATACGCAGTATTTT.

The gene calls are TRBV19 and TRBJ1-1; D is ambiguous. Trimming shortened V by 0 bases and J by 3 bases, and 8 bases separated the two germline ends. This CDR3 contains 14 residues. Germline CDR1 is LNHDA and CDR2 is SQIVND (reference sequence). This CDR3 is CASSIDGGYTEAFF. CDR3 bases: TGTGCCAGTAGTATAGACGGAGGGTACACTGAAGCTTTCTTT.

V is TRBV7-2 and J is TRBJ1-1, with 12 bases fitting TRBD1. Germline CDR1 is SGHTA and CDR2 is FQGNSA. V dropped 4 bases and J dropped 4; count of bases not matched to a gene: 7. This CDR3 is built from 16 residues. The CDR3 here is CASSSGTGGRFTEAFF. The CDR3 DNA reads TGTGCCAGCAGCTCCGGGACAGGGGGCAGGTTCACTGAAGCTTTCTTT.

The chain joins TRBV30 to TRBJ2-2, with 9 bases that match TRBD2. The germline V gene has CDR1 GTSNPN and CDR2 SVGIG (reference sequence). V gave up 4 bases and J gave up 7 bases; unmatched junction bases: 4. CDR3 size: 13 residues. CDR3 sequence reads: CAWTGLAIGELFF. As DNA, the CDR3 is TGTGCCTGGACCGGACTAGCGATCGGGGAGCTGTTTTTT.

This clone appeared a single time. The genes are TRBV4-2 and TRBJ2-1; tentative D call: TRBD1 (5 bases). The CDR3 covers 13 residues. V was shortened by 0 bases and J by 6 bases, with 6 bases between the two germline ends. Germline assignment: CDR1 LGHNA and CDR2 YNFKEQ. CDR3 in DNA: TGTGCCAGCAGCCAAGATGGGGCCAATGAGCAGTTCTTC. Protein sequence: CASSQDGANEQFF.